The clone carrying this T cell receptor (beta chain) was picked up a small number of times. These data belong to a study of shared clonotypes between healthy human individuals. Clones were read by immunoSEQ multiplex PCR, and TCRdb kept only the in-frame ones, dropping some. Seen here are roughly 1 million clones, under 80% observed once, and the top ten hold approximately 1.5%. CD4+ cells were split into CD45RA+ naive and CD45RA-negative memory subsets. CDR1 is ENHRY, CDR2 SYGVKD, per germline. This CDR3 has 15 amino acids. V lost 0 bases and J 5 bases, leaving 10 bases between the germline ends. This receptor was identified in a man between 18 and 35 years old in good health. V is TRBV10-3 and J is TRBJ1-4, with D unresolved. What was sequenced was memory CD4+ T cells sorted from blood. Subset denoted: CD45RA-negative fraction. The CDR3: CAISESRALNEKLFF. For the CDR3, the DNA is TGTGCCATCAGTGAGTCACGGGCCTTGAATGAAAAACTGTTTTTT.